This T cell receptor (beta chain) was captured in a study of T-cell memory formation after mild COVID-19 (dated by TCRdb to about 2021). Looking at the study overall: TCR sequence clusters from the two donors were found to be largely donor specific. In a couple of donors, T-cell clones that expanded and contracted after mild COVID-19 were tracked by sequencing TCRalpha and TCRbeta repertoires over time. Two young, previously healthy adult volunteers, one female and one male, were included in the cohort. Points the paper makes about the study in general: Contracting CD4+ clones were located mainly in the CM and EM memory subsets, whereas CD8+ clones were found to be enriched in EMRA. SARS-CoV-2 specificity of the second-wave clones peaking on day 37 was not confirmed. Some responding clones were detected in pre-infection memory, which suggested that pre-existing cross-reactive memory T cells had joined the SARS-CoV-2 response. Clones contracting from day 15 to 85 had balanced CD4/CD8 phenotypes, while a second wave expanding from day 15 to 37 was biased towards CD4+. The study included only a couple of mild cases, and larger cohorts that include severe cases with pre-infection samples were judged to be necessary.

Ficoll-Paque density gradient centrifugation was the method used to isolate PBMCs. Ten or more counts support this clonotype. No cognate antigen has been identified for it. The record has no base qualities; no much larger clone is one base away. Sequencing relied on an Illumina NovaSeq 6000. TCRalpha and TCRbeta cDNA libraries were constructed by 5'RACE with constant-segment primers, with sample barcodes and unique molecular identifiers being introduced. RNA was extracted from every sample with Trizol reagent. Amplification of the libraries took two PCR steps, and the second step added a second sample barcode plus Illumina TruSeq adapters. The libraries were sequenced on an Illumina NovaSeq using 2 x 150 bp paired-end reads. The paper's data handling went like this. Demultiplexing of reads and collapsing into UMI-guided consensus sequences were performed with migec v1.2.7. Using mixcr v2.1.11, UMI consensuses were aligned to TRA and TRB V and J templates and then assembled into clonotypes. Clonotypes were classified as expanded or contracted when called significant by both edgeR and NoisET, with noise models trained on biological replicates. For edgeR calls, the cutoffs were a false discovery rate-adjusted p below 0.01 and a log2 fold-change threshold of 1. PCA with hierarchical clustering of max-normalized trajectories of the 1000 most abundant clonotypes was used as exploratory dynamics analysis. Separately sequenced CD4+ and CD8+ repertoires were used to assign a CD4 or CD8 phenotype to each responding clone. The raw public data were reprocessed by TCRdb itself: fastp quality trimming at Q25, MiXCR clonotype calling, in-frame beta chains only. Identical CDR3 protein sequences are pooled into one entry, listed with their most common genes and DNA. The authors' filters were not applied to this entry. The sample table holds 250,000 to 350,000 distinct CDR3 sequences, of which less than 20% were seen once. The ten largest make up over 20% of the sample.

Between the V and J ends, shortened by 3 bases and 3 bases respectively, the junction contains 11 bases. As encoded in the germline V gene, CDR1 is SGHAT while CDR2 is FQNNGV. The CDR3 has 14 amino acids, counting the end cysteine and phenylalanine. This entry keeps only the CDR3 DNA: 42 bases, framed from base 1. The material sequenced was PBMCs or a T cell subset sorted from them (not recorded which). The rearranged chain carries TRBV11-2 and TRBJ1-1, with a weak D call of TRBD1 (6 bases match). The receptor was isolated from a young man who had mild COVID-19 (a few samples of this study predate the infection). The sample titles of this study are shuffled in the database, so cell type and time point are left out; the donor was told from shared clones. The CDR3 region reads CASSFGQYYTEAFF. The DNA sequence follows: TGTGCCAGCAGCTTCGGACAGTACTACACTGAAGCTTTCTTT.